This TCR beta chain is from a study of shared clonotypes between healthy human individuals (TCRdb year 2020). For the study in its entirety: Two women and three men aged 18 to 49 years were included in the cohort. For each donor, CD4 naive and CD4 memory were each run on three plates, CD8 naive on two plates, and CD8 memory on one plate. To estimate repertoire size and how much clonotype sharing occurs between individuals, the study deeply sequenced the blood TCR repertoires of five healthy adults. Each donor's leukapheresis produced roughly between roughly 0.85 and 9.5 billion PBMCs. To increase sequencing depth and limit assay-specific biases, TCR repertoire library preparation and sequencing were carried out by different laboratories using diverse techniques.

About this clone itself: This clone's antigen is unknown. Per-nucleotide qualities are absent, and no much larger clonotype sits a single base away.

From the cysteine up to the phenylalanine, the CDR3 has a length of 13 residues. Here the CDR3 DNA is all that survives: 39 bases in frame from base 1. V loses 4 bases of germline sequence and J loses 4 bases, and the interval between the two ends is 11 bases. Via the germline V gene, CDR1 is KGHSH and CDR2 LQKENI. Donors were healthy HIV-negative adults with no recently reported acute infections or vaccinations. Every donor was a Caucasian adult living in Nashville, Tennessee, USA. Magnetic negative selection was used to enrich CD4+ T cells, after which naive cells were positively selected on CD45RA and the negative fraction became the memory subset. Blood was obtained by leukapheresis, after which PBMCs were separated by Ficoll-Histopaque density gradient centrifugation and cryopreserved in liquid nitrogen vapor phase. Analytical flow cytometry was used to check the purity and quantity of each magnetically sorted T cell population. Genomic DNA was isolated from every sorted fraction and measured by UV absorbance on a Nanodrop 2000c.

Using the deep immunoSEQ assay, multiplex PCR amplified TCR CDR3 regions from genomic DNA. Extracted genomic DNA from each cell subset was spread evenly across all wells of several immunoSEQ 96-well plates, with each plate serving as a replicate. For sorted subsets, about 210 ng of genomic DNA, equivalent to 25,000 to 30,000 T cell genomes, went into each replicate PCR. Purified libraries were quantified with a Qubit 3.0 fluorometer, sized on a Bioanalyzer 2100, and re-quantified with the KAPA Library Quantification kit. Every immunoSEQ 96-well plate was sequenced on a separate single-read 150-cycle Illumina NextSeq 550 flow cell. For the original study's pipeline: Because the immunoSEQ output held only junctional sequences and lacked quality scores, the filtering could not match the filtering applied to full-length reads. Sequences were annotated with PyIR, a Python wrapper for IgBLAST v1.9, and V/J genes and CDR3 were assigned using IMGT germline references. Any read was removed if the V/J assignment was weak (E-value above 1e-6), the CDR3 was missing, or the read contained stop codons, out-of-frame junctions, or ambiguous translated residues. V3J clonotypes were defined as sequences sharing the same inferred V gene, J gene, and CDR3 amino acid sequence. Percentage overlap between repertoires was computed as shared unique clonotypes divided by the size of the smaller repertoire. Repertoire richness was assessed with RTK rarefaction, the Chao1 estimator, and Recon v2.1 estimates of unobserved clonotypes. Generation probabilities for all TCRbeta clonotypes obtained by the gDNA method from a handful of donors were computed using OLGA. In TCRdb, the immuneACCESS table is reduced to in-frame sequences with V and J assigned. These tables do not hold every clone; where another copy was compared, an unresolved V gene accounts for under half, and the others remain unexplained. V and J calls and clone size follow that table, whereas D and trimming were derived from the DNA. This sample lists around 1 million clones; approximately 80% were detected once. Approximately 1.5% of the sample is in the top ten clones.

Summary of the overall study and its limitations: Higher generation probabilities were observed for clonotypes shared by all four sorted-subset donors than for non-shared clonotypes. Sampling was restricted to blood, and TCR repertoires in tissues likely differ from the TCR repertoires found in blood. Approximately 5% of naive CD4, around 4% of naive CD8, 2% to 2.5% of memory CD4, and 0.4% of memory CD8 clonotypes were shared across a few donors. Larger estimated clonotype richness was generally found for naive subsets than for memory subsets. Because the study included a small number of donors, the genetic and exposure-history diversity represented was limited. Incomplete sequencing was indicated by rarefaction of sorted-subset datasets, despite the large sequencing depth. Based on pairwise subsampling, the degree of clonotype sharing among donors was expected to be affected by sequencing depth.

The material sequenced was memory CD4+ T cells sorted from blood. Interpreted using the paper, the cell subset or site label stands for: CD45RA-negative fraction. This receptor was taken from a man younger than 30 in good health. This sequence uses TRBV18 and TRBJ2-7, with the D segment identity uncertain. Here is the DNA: TGTGCCAGCTCACAGGATACCACTTACGAGCAGTACTTC. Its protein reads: CASSQDTTYEQYF.